This passage covers 25 T cell receptor beta chains from one sample sequenced in a study of graft-versus-host responses after intestinal transplantation (dated by TCRdb to about 2021). Libraries were built with the immunoSEQ multiplex PCR assay. Not all clones reach the TCRdb copy of this immuneACCESS table, which keeps in-frame sequences only. Checked studies attribute under half of the gap to unresolved V genes and leave the rest unexplained. The sample has roughly 56,000 clones on record, about 90% of them singletons. Jointly, the top ten make up around 2.5% of the sample. This specimen was PBMCs, taken around 120 days after intestinal transplantation. All receptors derive from a human patient who received an intestinal transplant, so some T cells may come from the graft donor.

V is TRBV7-6 and J is TRBJ2-7; D may be TRBD1 (6 bases). This CDR3 region has 13 residues. The V gene's germline CDR1 is SGHVS and CDR2 FNYEAQ. V lost 4 bases to trimming and J lost 5 bases, with 12 bases between them. CDR3 protein: CASSSGQKNEQYF. DNA of the CDR3: TGTGCCAGCAGCTCGGGACAAAAGAACGAGCAGTACTTC.

This clone is a singleton in its sample. CDR3 in DNA: TGTGCCAGCAGTGAAGCGGCAGGGTCAAGCGGGGAGCTGTTTTTT. Translating it yields CASSEAAGSSGELFF. The chain uses TRBV6-1 and TRBJ2-2; perhaps TRBD1 as D (5 bases). The V end was cut by 0 bases, the J end by 7 bases, with 12 bases between. CDR1 is MNHNS and CDR2 is SASEGT in the germline V gene. The CDR3 runs to 15 residues.

This rearrangement joins TRBV7-9 to TRBJ2-1, with TRBD2 identical over 8 bases. The CDR3 is made up of 16 amino acids. The germline V gene has CDR1 SEHNR and CDR2 FQNEAQ (reference sequence). V lost 5 bases, J lost 6 bases, and 12 bases stayed unmatched. The CDR3 protein is CASSQFLAGDGNEQFF. In nucleotides, the CDR3 is TGTGCCAGCAGCCAATTCCTAGCGGGTGATGGCAATGAGCAGTTCTTC.

The V call is TRBV11-2, the J call TRBJ2-7, with a weak D call TRBD2 (5 bases). The V and J ends lost 0 bases and 9 bases respectively, with 12 bases between them. CDR1 SGHAT and CDR2 FQNNGV come from the germline V gene. The CDR3 length is 13 residues. CDR3 DNA: TGTGCCAGCAGCTTAGATCGACTATCGAGGCAGTACTTC. Protein product: CASSLDRLSRQYF.

Here the CDR3 DNA reads TGCAGTGCTAGAGACAGCTACGAGCAGTACTTC. Translated: CSARDSYEQYF. V is TRBV20-1 and J is TRBJ2-7, with D unclear. Germline assignment: CDR1 DFQATT and CDR2 SNEGSKA (reference sequence). V was pared by 0 bases and J by 3 bases, with 3 bases between. The CDR3 extends over 11 amino acids.

The chain employs TRBV6-1 and TRBJ1-5; 7 bases align to TRBD1. Germline assignment: CDR1 MNHNS and CDR2 SASEGT. CDR3 length: 15 residues. After removal of 5 bases from V and 2 bases from J, the junction contained 6 bases not matched to a gene. The DNA for the CDR3 is TGTGCCAGCAGTAACAGGGGTTTGGGCAATCAGCCCCAGCATTTT. This translates into CASSNRGLGNQPQHF.

This clone has just one count. V is TRBV29-1 and J is TRBJ2-1, with no clear D. This CDR3 comprises 12 residues. The germline gives CDR1 SQVTM, CDR2 ANQGSEA. Between the trimmed V and J ends, which lost 7 bases and 6 bases, there was a span of 13 bases. DNA for the CDR3: TGCAGCGCCGGGCCCATAGGCAATGAGCAGTTCTTC. Amino acids: CSAGPIGNEQFF.

The chain carries TRBV6-1 and TRBJ2-1; a weak D match, TRBD1 (5 bases). This CDR3 spans 13 amino acids. V was pared by 5 bases and J by 9 bases, with 14 bases between. The V gene's germline CDR1 is MNHNS and CDR2 SASEGT. The CDR3 is CASSFSGSGEQFF. CDR3 coding DNA: TGTGCCAGCAGTTTCTCAGGGTCTGGTGAGCAGTTCTTC.

V gene TRBV7-9 combines with J gene TRBJ1-3; possible D gene TRBD1, 5 bases. Deletions cut 8 bases from V and 4 bases from J, with 15 bases between. The length of the CDR3 is 14 residues. Germline values: CDR1 SEHNR, CDR2 FQNEAQ (reference sequence). The CDR3 loop reads CASARVGLGNTIYF. The CDR3 DNA sequence: TGTGCCAGCGCAAGGGTGGGGCTCGGAAACACCATATATTTT.

V usage is TRBV6-7 and J usage is TRBJ1-2; D not certain. TRBV6-7 is classed as an ORF, of uncertain function. Trimming took off 0 bases at V and 3 bases at J, with 8 bases between the two ends. CDR3 length: 14 residues. The CDR3 DNA is TGTGCCAGCAGTTACTCGGCAAGAGACTATGGCTACACCTTC. It specifies CASSYSARDYGYTF.

This rearrangement joins TRBV28 to TRBJ2-5, with 13 bases aligning to TRBD2. The V segment lost 6 bases and the J segment 3 bases; nucleotides outside the gene matches: 7. Germline CDR1 and CDR2: MDHEN and SYDVKM. This CDR3 has 16 amino acids. This CDR3 is CASRLAGGPNEETQYF. The CDR3 nucleotides are TGTGCCAGCAGACTAGCGGGAGGGCCGAACGAAGAGACCCAGTACTTC.

This clone was seen just once. The chain combines TRBV28 with TRBJ1-5; D is perhaps TRBD1 (6 bases). The CDR3 extends over 15 amino acids. Germline-derived CDR1 and CDR2 are MDHEN and SYDVKM. Trimming stripped 2 bases from V and 6 bases from J, with 14 bases between. Here the CDR3 DNA reads TGTGCCAGCAGTTTACCTGGACAGTCAGTTCAGCCCCAGCATTTT. This codes for CASSLPGQSVQPQHF.

This chain connects TRBV19 to TRBJ1-1; perhaps TRBD1 as D (6 bases). This CDR3 has 14 amino acids. Germline V gene data show CDR1 as LNHDA and CDR2 as SQIVND (reference sequence). With 3 bases removed from V and 4 bases from J, the gap between germline ends came to 12 bases. CDR3 amino acids: CASSIGGPLTEAFF. CDR3 nucleotide sequence: TGTGCCAGTAGTATCGGGGGCCCGCTCACTGAAGCTTTCTTT.

The V call is TRBV20-1, the J call TRBJ2-7; D is undetermined. Trimming left V 1 base short and J 2 bases short, with 3 bases between. CDR1 DFQATT and CDR2 SNEGSKA come from the germline V gene (reference sequence). The CDR3 covers 11 residues. CDR3 DNA sequence: TGCAGTGCTAGAGGGCCCTACGAGCAGTACTTC. Amino acid sequence: CSARGPYEQYF.

Of note for this clone: The sample carries other DNA sequences with the same CDR3. The rearrangement links TRBV20-1 to TRBJ1-6; D is undetermined. Trimming took off 6 bases at V and 10 bases at J, with 4 bases between the two ends. The V gene's germline CDR1 is DFQATT and CDR2 SNEGSKA (reference sequence). The CDR3 consists of 9 residues. Written as DNA, the CDR3 is TGCAGTGCCGGCTCACCCCTCCACTTT. Translated: CSAGSPLHF.

The J gene is TRBJ2-7, the V gene TRBV5-6, with D unresolved. The V and J ends lost 5 bases and 4 bases respectively, with 13 bases between them. CDR1 is SGHDT, CDR2 YYEEEE, per germline. This CDR3 comprises 13 residues. This CDR3 reads CASSRLSGYEQYF. CDR3 nucleotide sequence: TGTGCCAGCAGTAGACTCTCTGGGTACGAGCAGTACTTC.

V usage is TRBV28 and J usage is TRBJ2-5, with 7 bases fitting TRBD1. The CDR3 loop spans 17 amino acids. Per the germline V gene, CDR1 is MDHEN and CDR2 is SYDVKM. The V segment lost 3 bases and the J segment 2 bases; nucleotides outside the gene matches: 12. The CDR3 DNA reads as TGTGCCAGCAGTTTCCAATGGTTGGGGACAGCACAAGAGACCCAGTACTTC. Translating it yields CASSFQWLGTAQETQYF.

The chain has TRBV6-5 and TRBJ2-5; D gene unclear. This CDR3 is built from 13 residues. Trimming shortened V by 6 bases and J by 0 bases, and 8 bases separated the two germline ends. Germline CDR1 is MNHEY and CDR2 is SVGAGI. DNA of the CDR3: TGTGCCAGCAGCGTCTTGGACCAAGAGACCCAGTACTTC. Its protein product is CASSVLDQETQYF.

This clone was seen only once. V usage is TRBV29-1 and J usage is TRBJ2-1; 9 nucleotides align to TRBD1. V shed 2 bases, J shed 7 bases, and the junction held 6 bases outside the gene matches. This CDR3 has 14 amino acids. Germline CDR1 SQVTM, CDR2 ANQGSEA. The CDR3 here is CSVELGDRGNEQFF. The CDR3 DNA reads TGCAGCGTTGAATTGGGAGACAGGGGGAATGAGCAGTTCTTC.

The chain employs TRBV13 and TRBJ2-5; D call uncertain. CDR1 PRHDT and CDR2 FYEKMQ come from the germline V gene (reference sequence). Trimming took 3 bases from V and 1 from J, leaving 12 bases between them. There are 15 residues in the CDR3. The CDR3 DNA follows: TGTGCCAGCAGCTTGAGAGTAGAGTTCCAAGAGACCCAGTACTTC. Translated, it gives CASSLRVEFQETQYF.

This sequence joins TRBV6-1 and TRBJ2-5; possibly TRBD1 for D (6 bases). The tail of the sequence fits TRBJ2-7 better, so the J call may be wrong. This CDR3 region has 14 residues. From germline, CDR1 is MNHNS and CDR2 SASEGT. For the CDR3, the DNA is TGTGCCAGCAGTGAGGGGGCGGATATCTACGAGCAGTACTTC. This sequence encodes CASSEGADIYEQYF.

V is TRBV27 and J is TRBJ1-2; no definite D call. V shed 3 bases and J shed 5 bases, with 10 bases lying between them. Germline CDR1 reads MNHEY; CDR2 reads SMNVEV (reference sequence). There are 13 residues in the CDR3. The CDR3 nucleotides are TGTGCCAGCAGTTTTAGGGTTGGTTATGGCTACACCTTC. It codes for CASSFRVGYGYTF.

This clone was seen more than once but under ten times. V is TRBV27 and J is TRBJ2-7; weak D call: TRBD2 (6 bases). The CDR3 is 13 amino acids. V was cut by 5 bases and J by 3 bases, with 11 bases left in between. Germline loops: CDR1 MNHEY, CDR2 SMNVEV (reference sequence). The CDR3: CASSKLAVYEQYF. The CDR3 DNA reads as TGTGCCAGCAGTAAACTAGCTGTCTACGAGCAGTACTTC.

The chain links TRBV5-1 to TRBJ1-4, with 8 bases aligning to TRBD1. The CDR3 is 14 amino acids. Germline CDR1 and CDR2: SGHRS and YFSETQ. Germline trimming cut 9 bases from V and 7 bases from J; bases unmatched to any gene: 11. The CDR3 sequence: CATKSTGGGEKLFF. CDR3 nucleotide sequence: TGCGCCACCAAGTCAACAGGGGGAGGTGAAAAACTGTTTTTT.

The chain joins TRBV19 to TRBJ2-7; D remains unclear. The V end was cut by 5 bases, the J end by 4 bases, with 9 bases between. Germline CDR1 and CDR2: LNHDA and SQIVND (reference sequence). This CDR3 has 12 amino acids. CDR3 in amino acids: CASSGTGYEQYF. The CDR3 coding sequence is TGTGCCAGTAGTGGAACTGGATACGAGCAGTACTTC. Using reference TRBV19 and TRBJ2-7 for the parts outside the CDR3, the full variable domain is DGGITQSPKYLFRKEGQNVTLSCEQNLNHDAMYWYRQDPGQGLRLIYYSQIVNDFQKGDIAEGYSVSREKKESFPLTVTSAQKNPTAFYLCASSGTGYEQYFGPGTRLTVT.